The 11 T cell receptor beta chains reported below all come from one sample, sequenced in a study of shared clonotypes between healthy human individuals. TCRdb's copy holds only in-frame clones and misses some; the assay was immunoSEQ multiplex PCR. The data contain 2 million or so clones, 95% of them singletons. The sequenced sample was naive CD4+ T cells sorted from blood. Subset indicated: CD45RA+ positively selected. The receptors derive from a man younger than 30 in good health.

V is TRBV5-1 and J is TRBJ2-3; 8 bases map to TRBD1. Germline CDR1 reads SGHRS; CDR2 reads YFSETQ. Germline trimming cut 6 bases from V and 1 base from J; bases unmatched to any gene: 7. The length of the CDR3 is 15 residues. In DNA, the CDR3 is TGCGCCAGCAACTCCGGGACAGGAGGCACAGATACGCAGTATTTT. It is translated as CASNSGTGGTDTQYF.

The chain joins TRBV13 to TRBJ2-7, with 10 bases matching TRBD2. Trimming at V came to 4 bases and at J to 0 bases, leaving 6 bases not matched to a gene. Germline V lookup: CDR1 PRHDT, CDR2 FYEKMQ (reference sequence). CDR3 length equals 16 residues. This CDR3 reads CASSSRTSGGSYEQYF. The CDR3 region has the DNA TGTGCCAGCAGCTCGCGGACTAGCGGTGGCTCCTACGAGCAGTACTTC.

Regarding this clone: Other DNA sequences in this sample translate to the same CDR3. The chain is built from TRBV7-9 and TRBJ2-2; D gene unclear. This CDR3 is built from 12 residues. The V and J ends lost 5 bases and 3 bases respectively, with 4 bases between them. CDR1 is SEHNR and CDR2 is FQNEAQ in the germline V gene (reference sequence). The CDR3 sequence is CASSRDTGELFF. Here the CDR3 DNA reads TGTGCCAGCAGCAGAGACACCGGGGAGCTGTTTTTT.

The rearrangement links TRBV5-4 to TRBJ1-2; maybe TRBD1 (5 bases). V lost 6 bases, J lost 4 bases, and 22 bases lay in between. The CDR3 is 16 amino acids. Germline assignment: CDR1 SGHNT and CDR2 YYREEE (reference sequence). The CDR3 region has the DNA TGTGCCAGCACCTCATTGGGGCTCTCTATGGGCTATGGCTACACCTTC. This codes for CASTSLGLSMGYGYTF. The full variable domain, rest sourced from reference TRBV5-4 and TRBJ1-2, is ETGVTQSPTHLIKTRGQQVTLRCSSQSGHNTVSWYQQALGQGPQFIFQYYREEENGRGNFPPRFSGLQFPNYSSELNVNALELDDSALYLCASTSLGLSMGYGYTFGSGTRLTVV.

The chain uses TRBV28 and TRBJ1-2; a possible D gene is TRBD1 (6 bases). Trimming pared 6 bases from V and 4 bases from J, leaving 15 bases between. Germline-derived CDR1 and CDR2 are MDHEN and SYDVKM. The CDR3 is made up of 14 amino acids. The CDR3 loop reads CASRPLDSFYGYTF. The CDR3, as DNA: TGTGCCAGCAGGCCCCTGGACAGCTTCTATGGCTACACCTTC.

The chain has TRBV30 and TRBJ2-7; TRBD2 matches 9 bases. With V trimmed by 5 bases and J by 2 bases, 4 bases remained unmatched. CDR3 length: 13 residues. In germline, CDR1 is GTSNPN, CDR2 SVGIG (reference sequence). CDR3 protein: CAWGAGGPYEQYF. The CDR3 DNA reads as TGTGCCTGGGGCGCGGGAGGGCCCTACGAGCAGTACTTC.

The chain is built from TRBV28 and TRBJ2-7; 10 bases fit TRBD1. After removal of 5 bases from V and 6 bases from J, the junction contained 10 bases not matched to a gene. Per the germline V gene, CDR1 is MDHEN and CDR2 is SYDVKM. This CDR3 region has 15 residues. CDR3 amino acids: CASSPPGQGITEQYF. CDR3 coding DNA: TGTGCCAGCAGTCCTCCGGGACAGGGGATTACCGAGCAGTACTTC.

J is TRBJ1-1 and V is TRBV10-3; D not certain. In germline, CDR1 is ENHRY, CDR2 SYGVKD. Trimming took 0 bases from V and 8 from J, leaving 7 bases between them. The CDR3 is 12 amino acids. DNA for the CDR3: TGTGCCATCAGTGAGTCTTGGCAGGAAGCTTTCTTT. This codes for CAISESWQEAFF.

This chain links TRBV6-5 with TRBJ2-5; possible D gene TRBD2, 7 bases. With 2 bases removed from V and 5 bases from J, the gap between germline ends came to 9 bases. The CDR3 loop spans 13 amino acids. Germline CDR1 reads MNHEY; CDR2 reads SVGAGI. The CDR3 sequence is CASSYGGAETQYF. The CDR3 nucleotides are TGTGCCAGCAGTTACGGGGGGGCTGAGACCCAGTACTTC.

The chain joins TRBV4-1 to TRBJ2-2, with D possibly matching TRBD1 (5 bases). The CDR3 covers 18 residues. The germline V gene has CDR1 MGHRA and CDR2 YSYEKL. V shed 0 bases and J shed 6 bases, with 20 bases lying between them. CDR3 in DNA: TGCGCCAGCAGCCAAGATCGAGGTGGGGCCGGCGGTCCCGGGGAGCTGTTTTTT. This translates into CASSQDRGGAGGPGELFF.

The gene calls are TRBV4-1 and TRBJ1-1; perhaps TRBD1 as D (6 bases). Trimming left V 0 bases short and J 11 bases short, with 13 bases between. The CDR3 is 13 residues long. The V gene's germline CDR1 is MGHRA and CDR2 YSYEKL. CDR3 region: CASSQETGLRAFF. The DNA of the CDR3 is TGCGCCAGCAGCCAAGAGACAGGCCTGAGGGCTTTCTTT.